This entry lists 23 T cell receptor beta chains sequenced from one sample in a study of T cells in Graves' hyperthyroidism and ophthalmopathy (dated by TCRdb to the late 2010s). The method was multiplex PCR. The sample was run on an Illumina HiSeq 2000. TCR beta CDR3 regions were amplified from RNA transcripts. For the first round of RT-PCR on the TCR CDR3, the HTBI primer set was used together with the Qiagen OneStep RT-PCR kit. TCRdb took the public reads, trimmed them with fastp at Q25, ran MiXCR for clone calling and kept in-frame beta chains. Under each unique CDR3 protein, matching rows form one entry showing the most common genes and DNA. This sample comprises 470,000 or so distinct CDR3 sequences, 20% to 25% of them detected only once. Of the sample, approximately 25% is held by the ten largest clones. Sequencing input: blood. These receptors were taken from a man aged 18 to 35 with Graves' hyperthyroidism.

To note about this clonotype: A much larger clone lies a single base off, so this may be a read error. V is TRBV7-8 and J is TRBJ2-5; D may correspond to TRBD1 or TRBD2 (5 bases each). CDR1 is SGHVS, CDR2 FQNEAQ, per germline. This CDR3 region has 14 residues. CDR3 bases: TGTGCCAGCAGCAACCGGGACCGAAAAGAGACCAAGTACTTC. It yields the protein CASSNRDRKETKYF.

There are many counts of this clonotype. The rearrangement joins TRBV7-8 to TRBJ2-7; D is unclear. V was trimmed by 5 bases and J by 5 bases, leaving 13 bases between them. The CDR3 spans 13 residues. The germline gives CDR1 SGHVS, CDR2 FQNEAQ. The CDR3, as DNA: TGTGCCAGCAGCCGTGACCTCGACGACGAGCAGTACTTC. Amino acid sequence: CASSRDLDDEQYF.

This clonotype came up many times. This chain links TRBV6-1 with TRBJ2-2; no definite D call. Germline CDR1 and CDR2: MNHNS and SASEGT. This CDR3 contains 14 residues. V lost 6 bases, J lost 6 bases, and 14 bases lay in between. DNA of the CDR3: TGTGCCAGCAGGTCTGCCTTTGCGGCCGGGGAGCTGTTTTTT. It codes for CASRSAFAAGELFF.

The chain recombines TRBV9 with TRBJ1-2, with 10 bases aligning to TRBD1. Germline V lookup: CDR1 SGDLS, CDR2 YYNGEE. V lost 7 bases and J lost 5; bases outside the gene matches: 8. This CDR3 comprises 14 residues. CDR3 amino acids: CASGGDRGYYGYTF. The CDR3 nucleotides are TGTGCCAGCGGCGGGGACAGGGGTTATTATGGCTACACCTTC. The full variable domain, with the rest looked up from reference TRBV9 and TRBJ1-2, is DSGVTQTPKHLITATGQRVTLRCSPRSGDLSVYWYQQSLDQGLQFLIQYYNGEERAKGNILERFSAQQFPDLHSELNLSSLELGDSALYFCASGGDRGYYGYTFGSGTRLTVV.

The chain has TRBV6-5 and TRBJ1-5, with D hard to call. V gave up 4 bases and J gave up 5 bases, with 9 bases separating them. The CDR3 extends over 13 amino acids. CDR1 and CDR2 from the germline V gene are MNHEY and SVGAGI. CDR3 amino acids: CASSSGPYQPQHF. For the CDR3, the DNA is TGTGCCAGCAGTTCCGGGCCCTATCAGCCCCAGCATTTT.

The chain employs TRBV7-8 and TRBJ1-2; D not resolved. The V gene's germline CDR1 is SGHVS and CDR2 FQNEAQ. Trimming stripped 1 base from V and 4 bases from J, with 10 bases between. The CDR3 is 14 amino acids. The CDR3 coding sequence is TGTGCCAGCAGCTTAGGTCAGGCTAGCTATGGCTACACCTTC. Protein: CASSLGQASYGYTF.

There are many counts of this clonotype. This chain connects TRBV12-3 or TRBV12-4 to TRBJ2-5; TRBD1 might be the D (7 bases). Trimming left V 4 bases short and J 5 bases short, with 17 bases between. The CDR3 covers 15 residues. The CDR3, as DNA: TGTGCCAGCAGTTCCAGGACAGGAGGGGTGGAGACCCAGTACTTC. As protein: CASSSRTGGVETQYF.

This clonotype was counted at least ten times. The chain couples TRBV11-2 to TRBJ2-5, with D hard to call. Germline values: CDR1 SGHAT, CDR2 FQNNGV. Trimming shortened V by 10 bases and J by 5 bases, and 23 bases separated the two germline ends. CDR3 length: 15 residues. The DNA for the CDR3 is TGTGCCACCTGCCCTTTGAGCCGGTATGGGGAGACCCAGTACTTC. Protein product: CATCPLSRYGETQYF. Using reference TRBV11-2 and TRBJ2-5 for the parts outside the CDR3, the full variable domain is EAGVAQSPRYKIIEKRQSVAFWCNPISGHATLYWYQQILGQGPKLLIQFQNNGVVDDSQLPKDRFSAERLKGVDSTLKIQPAKLEDSAVYLCATCPLSRYGETQYFGPGTRLLVL.

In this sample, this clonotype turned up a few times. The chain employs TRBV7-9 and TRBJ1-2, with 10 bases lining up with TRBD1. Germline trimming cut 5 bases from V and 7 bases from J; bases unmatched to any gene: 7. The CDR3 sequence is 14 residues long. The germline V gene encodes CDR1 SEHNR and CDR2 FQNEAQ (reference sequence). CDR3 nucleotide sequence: TGTGCCAGCAGCCATGCGGGGACAGGGGTTGGCTACACCTTC. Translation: CASSHAGTGVGYTF.

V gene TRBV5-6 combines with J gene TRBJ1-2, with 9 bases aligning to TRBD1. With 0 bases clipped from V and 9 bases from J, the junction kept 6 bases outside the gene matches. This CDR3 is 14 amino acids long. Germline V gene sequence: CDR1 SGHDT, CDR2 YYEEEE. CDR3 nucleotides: TGTGCCAGCAGCTTGGCCGGGACAGGGTCGCGCTACACCTTC. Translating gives CASSLAGTGSRYTF.

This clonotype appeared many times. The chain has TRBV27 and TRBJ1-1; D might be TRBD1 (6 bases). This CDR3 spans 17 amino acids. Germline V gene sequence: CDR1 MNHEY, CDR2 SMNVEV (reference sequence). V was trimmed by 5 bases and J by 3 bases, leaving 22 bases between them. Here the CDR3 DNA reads TGTGCCAGCAGTCATAACAGGGATTTAAGTGTCGACACTGAAGCTTTCTTT. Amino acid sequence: CASSHNRDLSVDTEAFF.

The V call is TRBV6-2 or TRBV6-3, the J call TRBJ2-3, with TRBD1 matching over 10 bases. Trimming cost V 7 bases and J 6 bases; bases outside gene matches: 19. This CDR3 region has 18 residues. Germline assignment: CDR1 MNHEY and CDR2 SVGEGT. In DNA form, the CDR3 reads TGTGCCAGCAACCCTGGTGGGACAGGGGAGGTTTGGGGTGATACGCAGTATTTT. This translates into CASNPGGTGEVWGDTQYF.

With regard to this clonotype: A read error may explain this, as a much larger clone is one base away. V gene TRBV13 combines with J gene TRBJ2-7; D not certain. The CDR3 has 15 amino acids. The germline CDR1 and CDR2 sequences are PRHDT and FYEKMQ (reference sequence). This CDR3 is CASCFKAAGVYEQYF. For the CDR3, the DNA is TGTGCCAGCTGCTTCAAGGCTGCCGGAGTTTACGAGCAGTACTTC.

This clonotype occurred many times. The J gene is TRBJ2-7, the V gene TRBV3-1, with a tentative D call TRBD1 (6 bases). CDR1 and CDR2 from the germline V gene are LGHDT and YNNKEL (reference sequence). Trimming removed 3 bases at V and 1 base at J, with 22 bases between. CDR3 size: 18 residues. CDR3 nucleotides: TGTGCCAGCAGCCAGCACAGTCCTCGGACAGAAACATCCTACGAGCAGTACTTC. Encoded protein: CASSQHSPRTETSYEQYF.

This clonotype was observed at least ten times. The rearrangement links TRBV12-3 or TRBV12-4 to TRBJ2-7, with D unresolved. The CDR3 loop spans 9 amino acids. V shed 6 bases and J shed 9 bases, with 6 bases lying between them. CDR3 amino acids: CASRDGQYF. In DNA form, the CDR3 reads TGTGCCAGCAGAGATGGGCAGTACTTC.

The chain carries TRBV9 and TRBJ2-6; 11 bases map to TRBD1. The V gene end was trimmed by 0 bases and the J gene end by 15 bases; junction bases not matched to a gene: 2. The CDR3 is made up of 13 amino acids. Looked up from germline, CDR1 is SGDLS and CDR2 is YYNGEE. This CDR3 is CASSVEDRGPLTF. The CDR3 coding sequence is TGTGCCAGCAGCGTAGAGGACAGGGGGCCCCTGACTTTC.

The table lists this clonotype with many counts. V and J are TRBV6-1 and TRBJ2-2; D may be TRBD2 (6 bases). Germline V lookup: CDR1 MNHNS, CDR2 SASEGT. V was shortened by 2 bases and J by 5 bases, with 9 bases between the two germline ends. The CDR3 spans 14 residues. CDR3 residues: CASSEFRGTGELFF. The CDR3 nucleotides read TGTGCCAGCAGTGAATTTCGGGGGACCGGGGAGCTGTTTTTT.

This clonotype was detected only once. The CDR3 bases are TGTGCCAGCAGTCCGGTACAGCAAGAGACCCAGTACTTC. Its translation: CASSPVQQETQYF. This chain links TRBV7-8 with TRBJ2-5; D not resolved. CDR3 size: 13 residues. Germline V gives CDR1 SGHVS, CDR2 FQNEAQ. Trimming removed 6 bases from V and 2 bases from J, with 10 bases in between.

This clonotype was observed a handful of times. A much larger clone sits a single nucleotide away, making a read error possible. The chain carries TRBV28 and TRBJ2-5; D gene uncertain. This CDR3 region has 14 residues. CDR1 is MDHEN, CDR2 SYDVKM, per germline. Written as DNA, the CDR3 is TGTGCCAGCAGCCTACTGACACCCGAAGAGACCAAGTACTTC. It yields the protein CASSLLTPEETKYF. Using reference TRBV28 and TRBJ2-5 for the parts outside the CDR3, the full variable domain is DVKVTQSSRYLVKRTGEKVFLECVQDMDHENMFWYRQDPGLGLRLIYFSYDVKMKEKGDIPEGYSVSREKKERFSLILESASTNQTSMYLCASSLLTPEETKYFGPGTRLLVL.

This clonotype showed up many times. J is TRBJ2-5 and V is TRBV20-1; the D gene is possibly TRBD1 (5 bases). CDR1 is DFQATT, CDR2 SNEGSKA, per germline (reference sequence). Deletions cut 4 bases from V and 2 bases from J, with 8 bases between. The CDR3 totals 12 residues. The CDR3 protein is CSANDRQETQYF. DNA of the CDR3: TGCAGTGCTAACGACAGACAAGAGACCCAGTACTTC.

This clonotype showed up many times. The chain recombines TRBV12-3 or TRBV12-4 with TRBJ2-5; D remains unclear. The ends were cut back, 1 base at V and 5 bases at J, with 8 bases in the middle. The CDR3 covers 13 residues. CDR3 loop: CASSLGLWETQYF. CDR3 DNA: TGTGCCAGCAGTTTAGGTCTGTGGGAGACCCAGTACTTC.

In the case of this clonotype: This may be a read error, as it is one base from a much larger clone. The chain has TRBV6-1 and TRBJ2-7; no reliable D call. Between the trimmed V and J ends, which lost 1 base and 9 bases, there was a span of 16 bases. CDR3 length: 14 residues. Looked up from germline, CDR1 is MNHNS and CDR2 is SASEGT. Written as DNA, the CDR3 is TGTGCCAGCAGTGAAGGGCCCCAGCCCCTCGGGCAGTACTTC. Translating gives CASSEGPQPLGQYF.

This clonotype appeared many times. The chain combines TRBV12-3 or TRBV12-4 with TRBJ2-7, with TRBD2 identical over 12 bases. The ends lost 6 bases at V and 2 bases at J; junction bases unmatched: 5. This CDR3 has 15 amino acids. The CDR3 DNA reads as TGTGCCAGCAGCTCCCGACTAGCGGGGGCCTACGAGCAGTACTTC. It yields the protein CASSSRLAGAYEQYF.